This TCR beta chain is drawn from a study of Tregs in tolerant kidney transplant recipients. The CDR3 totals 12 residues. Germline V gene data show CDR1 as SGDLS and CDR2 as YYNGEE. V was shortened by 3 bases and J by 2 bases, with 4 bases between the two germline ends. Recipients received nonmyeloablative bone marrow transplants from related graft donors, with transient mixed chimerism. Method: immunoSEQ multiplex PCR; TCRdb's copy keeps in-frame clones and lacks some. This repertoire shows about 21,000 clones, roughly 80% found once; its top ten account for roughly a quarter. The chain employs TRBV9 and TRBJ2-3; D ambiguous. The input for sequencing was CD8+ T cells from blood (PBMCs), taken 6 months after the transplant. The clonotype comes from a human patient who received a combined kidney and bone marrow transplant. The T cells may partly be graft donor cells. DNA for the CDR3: TGTGCCAGCAGCGCCGTCACAGATACGCAGTATTTT. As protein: CASSAVTDTQYF.